A selection of T cell receptor beta chains follows, all from one sample in a study of blood T cell repertoires in COVID-19. Method: immunoSEQ multiplex PCR; TCRdb's copy keeps in-frame clones and lacks some. Among under 200,000 clones listed, around 82% were seen once. Sequenced material: peripheral blood. These receptors all stem from a woman older than 75 with acute or convalescent COVID-19. The CDR3 runs from the conserved cysteine through the conserved F or W. The D gene is left open where the match is weak. Clone size, where shown, is once, few, many, or a class for clones that have expanded.

D gene | clone size | J gene | V gene | CDR3 protein | CDR3 DNA
TRBD1 | NA | TRBJ1-4 | TRBV7-2 | CASSLRGPATNEKLFF | TGTGCCAGCAGCTTAAGGGGGCCGGCAACTAATGAAAAACTGTTTTTT
TRBD1 | NA | TRBJ2-5 | TRBV9 | CASSVGGRQGSETQYF | TGTGCCAGCAGCGTAGGAGGGAGACAGGGGTCCGAGACCCAGTACTTC
NA | NA | TRBJ2-1 | TRBV14 | CASSLRGFSYNEQFF | TGTGCCAGCAGCCTACGGGGTTTCTCCTACAATGAGCAGTTCTTC
NA | NA | TRBJ1-4 | TRBV6-5 | CASSGDLGNEKLFF | TGTGCCAGCTCCGGGGATCTTGGTAATGAAAAACTGTTTTTT
TRBD2 | NA | TRBJ2-1 | TRBV27 | CASGRAYNEQFF | TGTGCCAGCGGGAGGGCCTACAATGAGCAGTTCTTC
NA | NA | TRBJ2-7 | TRBV12-3/TRBV12-4 | CASSLTERSLEYF | TGTGCCAGCAGCCTGACAGAAAGGAGTCTGGAGTACTTC
NA | NA | TRBJ1-5 | TRBV19 | CASRPVQRGRQPQHF | TGTGCCAGTAGGCCGGTTCAAAGGGGAAGACAGCCCCAGCATTTT
NA | NA | TRBJ2-2 | TRBV4-1 | CASSQVYVYGELFF | TGCGCCAGCAGCCAAGTGTATGTATACGGGGAGCTGTTTTTT
NA | few | TRBJ1-2 | TRBV7-9 | CASSLTGGGYTF | TGTGCCAGCAGCTTAACAGGCGGCGGCTACACCTTC
NA | NA | TRBJ2-3 | TRBV6-2/TRBV6-3 | CASSYGVAGTDTQYF | TGTGCCAGCAGTTACGGGGTAGCGGGCACAGATACGCAGTATTTT
NA | NA | TRBJ2-5 | TRBV6-2/TRBV6-3 | CASSYSIRLASRGETQYF | TGTGCCAGCAGTTACTCGATTAGGCTAGCGAGTCGAGGGGAGACCCAGTACTTC
TRBD1 | NA | TRBJ2-2 | TRBV6-7 | CASSYRSDRGGVITGELFF | TGTGCCAGCAGTTACCGTTCGGACAGGGGGGGAGTTATCACCGGGGAGCTGTTTTTT
TRBD1 | NA | TRBJ1-2 | TRBV19 | CASSTSGTVYGYTF | TGTGCCAGTAGTACCTCCGGGACAGTCTATGGCTACACCTTC
NA | NA | TRBJ1-2 | TRBV7-9 | CASSLAEIYGYTF | TGTGCCAGCAGCTTAGCCGAGATCTATGGCTACACCTTC
NA | NA | TRBJ1-2 | TRBV3-1/TRBV3-2 | CASSQPGGPEAGYTF | TGTGCCAGCAGCCAGCCGGGGGGACCCGAGGCTGGCTACACCTTC
TRBD1 | NA | TRBJ2-7 | TRBV7-8 | CASSRRAGTGVSGQYF | TGTGCCAGCAGCCGACGAGCCGGGACAGGGGTCTCCGGGCAGTACTTC
NA | NA | TRBJ2-7 | TRBV5-6 | CASSSIGPGDEQYF | TGTGCCAGCAGCTCTATCGGGCCCGGGGACGAGCAGTACTTC
NA | NA | TRBJ2-5 | TRBV11-2 | CASSPLTTGGYETQYF | TGTGCCAGCAGCCCACTAACAACGGGGGGCTACGAGACCCAGTACTTC
NA | NA | TRBJ1-1 | TRBV10-2 | CASSVGRGNTEAFF | TGCGCCAGCAGTGTGGGGCGGGGGAACACTGAAGCTTTCTTT
TRBD1 | NA | TRBJ2-5 | TRBV5-6 | CASSDPGTVETQYF | TGTGCCAGCAGCGATCCCGGGACAGTGGAGACCCAGTACTTC
NA | NA | TRBJ1-6 | TRBV5-1 | CASSLDWTAGRGPLHF | TGCGCCAGCAGCTTGGACTGGACAGCGGGAAGGGGGCCCCTCCACTTT
TRBD1 | once | TRBJ2-7 | TRBV7-2 | CASSSQAGGPTSYEQYF | TGTGCCAGCAGCTCCCAAGCAGGGGGTCCAACCTCCTACGAGCAGTACTTC
TRBD1 | once | TRBJ1-5 | TRBV6-6 | CASSYTQGPNQPQHF | TGTGCCAGCAGTTACACACAGGGGCCAAATCAGCCCCAGCATTTT
TRBD1 | NA | TRBJ1-2 | TRBV4-3 | CASSTARGPNYGYTF | TGCGCCAGCAGCACAGCGAGGGGGCCTAACTATGGCTACACCTTC
NA | NA | TRBJ2-3 | TRBV27 | CASRRGWSTDTQYF | TGTGCCAGCCGCAGGGGCTGGAGCACAGATACGCAGTATTTT
TRBD1 | few | TRBJ2-1 | TRBV19 | CASSPLGLQGDEQFF | TGTGCCAGTAGTCCACTCGGGCTCCAGGGGGATGAGCAGTTCTTC
NA | NA | TRBJ2-1 | TRBV3-1/TRBV3-2 | CASSQPGGRQFF | TGTGCCAGCAGCCAACCCGGTGGGCGGCAGTTCTTC
TRBD1 | once | TRBJ2-7 | TRBV5-1 | CASAPGGISHEQYF | TGCGCCAGCGCCCCAGGGGGCATCTCCCACGAGCAGTACTTC
NA | NA | TRBJ2-3 | TRBV19 | CASSIDGVTTDTQYF | TGTGCCAGTAGTATAGATGGAGTCACCACAGATACGCAGTATTTT
NA | NA | TRBJ1-2 | TRBV9 | CASSPMTASNYGYTF | TGTGCCAGCAGCCCTATGACAGCCTCTAACTATGGCTACACCTTC
TRBD1 | NA | TRBJ1-2 | TRBV5-1 | CASSSAGGAGYGYTF | TGCGCCAGCAGCTCGGCAGGGGGCGCGGGATATGGCTACACCTTC
NA | NA | TRBJ1-2 | TRBV5-1 | CASSLSLTGMDHYGYTF | TGCGCCAGCAGCTTGAGCCTTACAGGGATGGATCACTATGGCTACACCTTC
TRBD2 | NA | TRBJ2-2 | TRBV5-6 | CASSFGGGASTGELFF | TGTGCCAGCAGCTTCGGCGGGGGGGCTAGCACCGGGGAGCTGTTTTTT
TRBD1 | few | TRBJ2-5 | TRBV6-1 | CASSEPLWDRGIETQYF | TGTGCCAGCAGTGAACCCCTTTGGGACAGGGGGATAGAGACCCAGTACTTC
NA | NA | TRBJ2-1 | TRBV15 | CATSTRGEQFF | TGTGCCACCAGCACCCGGGGTGAGCAGTTCTTC
NA | NA | TRBJ1-2 | TRBV6-6 | CASSRTQGPVSNYGYTF | TGTGCCAGCAGCCGAACACAGGGCCCAGTATCTAACTATGGCTACACCTTC
NA | NA | TRBJ1-1 | TRBV6-5 | CASSPPGVRRTEAFF | TGTGCCAGCAGCCCACCAGGGGTAAGACGGACTGAAGCTTTCTTT
TRBD2 | NA | TRBJ2-3 | TRBV5-1 | CATRTSGSTDTQYF | TGCGCCACCCGGACTAGCGGGAGCACAGATACGCAGTATTTT
NA | NA | TRBJ2-6 | TRBV5-6 | CASSPRGGFGANVLTF | TGTGCCAGCAGCCCGAGAGGAGGGTTTGGGGCCAACGTCCTGACTTTC